These 5 T cell receptor beta chains originate from one sample sequenced in a study of blood T cell dynamics during melanoma immunotherapy. The time point is: pre-treatment baseline. Here immunoSEQ multiplex PCR was the method, and the copy in TCRdb shows in-frame clones only, minus some. The sample lists some 5,000 clones, around 90% occurring once. This material consisted of blood, taken from a patient treated with checkpoint blockade. The receptors come from a human donor with melanoma.

The chain recombines TRBV2 with TRBJ2-3; the match to TRBD1 covers 8 bases. Germline lookup yields CDR1 SNHLY and CDR2 FYNNEI. CDR3 length: 12 amino acids. V shed 10 bases and J 6 bases; nucleotides not matched to a gene: 6. The CDR3 reads CATTTGVDTQYF. The CDR3 coding sequence is TGTGCCACCACGACAGGGGTGGATACGCAGTATTTT.

The rearrangement uses TRBV6-5 and TRBJ2-7, with 12 bases that match TRBD2. The CDR3 consists of 15 residues. The trim removed 6 bases at V and 1 base at J, leaving 4 bases unmatched. Germline CDR1 reads MNHEY; CDR2 reads SVGAGI. In DNA form, the CDR3 reads TGTGCCAGCAGCCTCACTAGCGGGAGGTCCTACGAGCAGTACTTC. Translation gives CASSLTSGRSYEQYF.

V is TRBV27 and J is TRBJ1-1, with no clear D. The V end lost 5 bases, the J end lost 5 bases, and 21 bases lay between the germline ends. Looked up from germline, CDR1 is MNHEY and CDR2 is SMNVEV (reference sequence). The CDR3 is 16 residues long. The DNA for the CDR3 is TGTGCCAGCAGTGATCAACGGGGAGTCAGTGGGACTGAAGCTTTCTTT. Translating it yields CASSDQRGVSGTEAFF.

The chain recombines TRBV28 with TRBJ2-1; D is unclear. Trimming cost V 7 bases and J 3 bases, with 10 bases left between them. This CDR3 comprises 13 residues. Germline-derived CDR1 and CDR2 are MDHEN and SYDVKM. The CDR3 DNA reads as TGTGCCAGCAACAAAGACGGCTACAATGAGCAGTTCTTC. Translation gives CASNKDGYNEQFF.

V gene TRBV6-6 combines with J gene TRBJ1-6, with 9 bases lining up with TRBD1. J gave up 9 bases and V 10 bases, and 7 bases lay outside the gene matches. CDR3 length: 13 residues. The germline V gene has CDR1 MNHNY and CDR2 SVGAGI (reference sequence). This CDR3 is CATRDREGSPLHF. The CDR3 bases are TGTGCCACCCGGGACAGGGAAGGTTCACCCCTCCACTTT.